Each of the 9 T cell receptor beta chains below was sequenced from the same sample in a study of blood T cell repertoires in COVID-19. TCRdb keeps only in-frame clones here, not all; method: immunoSEQ multiplex PCR. The repertoire holds 250,000 to 300,000 clones, with 90% to 95% as singletons. Sequences were obtained from peripheral blood. Receptors were obtained from a woman in her thirties with COVID-19, enrolled during active disease.

This chain uses TRBV7-9 with TRBJ2-3, with D tentatively TRBD2 (5 bases). CDR3 length equals 13 residues. CDR1 is SEHNR, CDR2 FQNEAQ, per germline (reference sequence). Trimming removed 1 base at V and 5 bases at J, with 7 bases between. The CDR3 region is CASSLGRGDTQYF. CDR3 coding DNA: TGTGCCAGCAGCTTAGGACGGGGAGATACGCAGTATTTT.

This clone occurred once. DNA for the CDR3: TGTGCCAGTAGTCGGACTTATGAGCAGTTCTTC. The encoded protein is CASSRTYEQFF. The chain has TRBV19 and TRBJ2-1; tentatively, D is TRBD2 (5 bases). The germline CDR1 and CDR2 sequences are LNHDA and SQIVND (reference sequence). CDR3 length: 11 residues. The V end lost 5 bases, the J end lost 8 bases, and 7 bases lay between the germline ends.

The count of this clone is one. The rearrangement uses TRBV19 and TRBJ1-3; 7 nucleotides align to TRBD1. Germline CDR1 and CDR2: LNHDA and SQIVND (reference sequence). Losses at the gene ends were 9 bases for V and 1 base for J; bases not matched to a gene: 3. The CDR3 consists of 13 residues. The CDR3 here is CASPTGSGNTIYF. CDR3 nucleotide sequence: TGTGCCAGCCCGACAGGGTCTGGAAACACCATATATTTT.

V gene TRBV29-1 combines with J gene TRBJ2-7, with 8 bases matching TRBD1. Germline assignment: CDR1 SQVTM and CDR2 ANQGSEA. The CDR3 spans 13 residues. Unmatched junction bases numbered 8, after V lost 5 bases and J lost 5 bases. Written as DNA, the CDR3 is TGCAGCGTTTCATGGCAGGGACAGGACGAGCAGTACTTC. Translating gives CSVSWQGQDEQYF.

The chain carries TRBV7-7 and TRBJ2-5; a possible D gene is TRBD2 (6 bases). The CDR3 totals 15 residues. Germline V gene sequence: CDR1 SSHAT, CDR2 FNYEAQ (reference sequence). V was pared by 5 bases and J by 4 bases, with 17 bases between. CDR3 bases: TGTGCCAGCAGCCAATCCCCACTAGCCTCAGAGACCCAGTACTTC. Its translation: CASSQSPLASETQYF.

This chain connects TRBV27 to TRBJ1-3, with 8 positions matching TRBD1. The CDR3 has 16 amino acids. Losses at the gene ends were 5 bases for V and 0 bases for J; bases not matched to a gene: 6. CDR1 and CDR2 from the germline V gene are MNHEY and SMNVEV (reference sequence). CDR3 sequence (DNA): TGTGCCAGCAGTCCACGGACAGGGACCTCTGGAAACACCATATATTTT. It codes for CASSPRTGTSGNTIYF.

The rearrangement joins TRBV3-1 (or the pseudogene TRBV3-2) to TRBJ1-1, with TRBD1 matching over 11 bases. Looked up from germline, CDR1 is LGHDT and CDR2 is YNNKEL (reference sequence). The CDR3 is 16 residues long. The V gene end was trimmed by 4 bases and the J gene end by 1 base; junction bases not matched to a gene: 5. CDR3 residues: CASSPRDRGTNTEAFF. In nucleotides, the CDR3 is TGTGCCAGCAGCCCCAGGGACAGGGGGACGAACACTGAAGCTTTCTTT.

V and J are TRBV19 and TRBJ2-5; TRBD2 matches at 8 bases. The CDR3 has 13 amino acids. J was trimmed by 1 base and V by 7 bases; bases with no gene match: 2. Per the germline V gene, CDR1 is LNHDA and CDR2 is SQIVND (reference sequence). The CDR3 protein is CASNLAGQETQYF. The CDR3 DNA sequence: TGTGCCAGTAACCTAGCGGGCCAAGAGACCCAGTACTTC.

This clone was picked up one time. The genes are TRBV7-8 and TRBJ2-1; D gene uncertain. Per germline, CDR1 SGHVS and CDR2 FQNEAQ. The CDR3 is 12 residues long. Trimming took off 6 bases at V and 0 bases at J, with 3 bases between the two ends. CDR3 loop: CASSYSYNEQFF. CDR3 in DNA: TGTGCCAGCAGTTACTCCTACAATGAGCAGTTCTTC.